This T cell receptor (beta chain) was obtained from a study of shared clonotypes between healthy human individuals (dated by TCRdb to the early 2020s). Background for the entire study: The cohort included a few men and a couple of women between 18 and 49 years of age. Different laboratories and diverse techniques were used to prepare libraries and sequence TCR repertoires, to increase sequencing depth and limit assay-specific biases. Leukapheresis yielded between about 0.94 and 8.9 billion PBMCs per donor. Blood TCR repertoires of roughly five healthy adults were deeply sequenced to estimate repertoire size and the extent of clonotype sharing between individuals. For each donor, three plates each were used for CD4 naive and CD4 memory, two plates were used for CD8 naive, and one plate was used for CD8 memory.

For this clone: This clone's antigen is unknown. Base qualities are not provided; no much larger clone lies one nucleotide away. The same CDR3 is also encoded by other DNA sequences in this sample.

TCR CDR3 regions were amplified from genomic DNA by multiplex PCR using the deep immunoSEQ assay. Extracted genomic DNA from each cell subset was distributed evenly across all wells of several immunoSEQ 96-well plates, and each plate was treated as a replicate. For sorted subsets, approximately 0.2 ug of genomic DNA, equivalent to around 31,000 T cell genomes, went into each replicate PCR. The purified libraries were quantified using a Qubit 3.0 fluorometer, sized with a Bioanalyzer 2100, and then quantified again using the KAPA Library Quantification kit. A separate single-read 150-cycle Illumina NextSeq 550 flow cell was used to sequence each immunoSEQ 96-well plate. The paper's processing steps were these. Because only junctional sequences without quality scores were contained in the immunoSEQ output, filtering matching that applied to full-length reads could not be performed. Sequences were annotated with PyIR, a Python wrapper for IgBLAST v1.9, and V/J genes and CDR3 were assigned using IMGT germline references. Reads with weak V/J assignments (E-value above 1e-6), missing CDR3, stop codons, out-of-frame junctions, or ambiguous translated residues were removed. V3J clonotypes were defined by identical inferred V gene, J gene, and CDR3 amino acid sequence. Percentage overlap between repertoires was computed as shared unique clonotypes divided by the size of the smaller repertoire. Repertoire richness was assessed with RTK rarefaction, the Chao1 estimator, and Recon v2.1 estimates of unobserved clonotypes. Generation probabilities were computed with OLGA for all TCRbeta clonotypes obtained by the gDNA method from several donors. The clones in this table, taken by TCRdb from immuneACCESS, are in-frame only. Not every clone is retained; where verified, under half of the shortfall comes from an unresolved V gene, and the cause of the rest is unknown. V, J and clone size derive from that table, while D and trimming were established from the DNA sequence. Within this sample are 2 million to 2.5 million clones, with 80% to 95% of them counted one time only. Approximately 0.36% of the sample comes from the top ten.

Donors were healthy HIV-negative adults with no recently reported acute infections or vaccinations. Every donor was a Caucasian adult living in Nashville, Tennessee, USA. CD4+ T cells were enriched through magnetic negative selection, after which naive cells were positively selected on CD45RA and the remaining negative fraction served as the memory subset. Blood was obtained by leukapheresis, after which PBMCs were separated by Ficoll-Histopaque density gradient centrifugation and cryopreserved in liquid nitrogen vapor phase. Purity and quantity of every magnetically sorted T cell population were checked by analytical flow cytometry. Each sorted fraction had its genomic DNA isolated and then quantified by UV absorbance on a Nanodrop 2000c. What the authors observed across the whole study: Because the study included only a small number of donors, the genetic and exposure-history diversity represented was limited. Pairwise subsampling indicated that sequencing depth was expected to affect the degree of clonotype sharing among donors. Compared with non-shared clonotypes, the clonotypes found in all four sorted-subset donors had higher generation probabilities. When a handful of donors were compared, the shared fraction of clonotypes was about 5.2% for naive CD4, around 4% for naive CD8, roughly 2.3% for memory CD4, and less than 0.5% for memory CD8. Incomplete sequencing was indicated by rarefaction of sorted-subset datasets, despite the large sequencing depth. Naive subsets generally had larger estimated clonotype richness than memory subsets did. Sampling was limited to blood, and TCR repertoires in tissue likely differ from TCR repertoires in blood.

The sample was naive CD4+ T cells from PBMCs. The cell subset or site label here, explained by the study, means: CD45RA+ positively selected. This receptor was obtained from a man between 18 and 35 years old in good health. Some clones in this sample may be carry-over from other donors' samples.

The CDR3 here reads CASSLGLAGTGEQYF. Here is the DNA: TGTGCCAGCAGCTTAGGACTAGCGGGGACGGGCGAGCAGTACTTC. The chain joins TRBV7-9 to TRBJ2-7; the junction holds 11 bases that match TRBD2. CDR1 is given as SEHNR and CDR2 as FQNEAQ, both from the germline V gene (reference sequence). V ends up 1 base short and J 6 bases short, with an unmatched junction base count of 5. The CDR3 has 15 amino acids, counting the end cysteine and phenylalanine. Only the CDR3 DNA stays, 45 bases, in frame from base 1.